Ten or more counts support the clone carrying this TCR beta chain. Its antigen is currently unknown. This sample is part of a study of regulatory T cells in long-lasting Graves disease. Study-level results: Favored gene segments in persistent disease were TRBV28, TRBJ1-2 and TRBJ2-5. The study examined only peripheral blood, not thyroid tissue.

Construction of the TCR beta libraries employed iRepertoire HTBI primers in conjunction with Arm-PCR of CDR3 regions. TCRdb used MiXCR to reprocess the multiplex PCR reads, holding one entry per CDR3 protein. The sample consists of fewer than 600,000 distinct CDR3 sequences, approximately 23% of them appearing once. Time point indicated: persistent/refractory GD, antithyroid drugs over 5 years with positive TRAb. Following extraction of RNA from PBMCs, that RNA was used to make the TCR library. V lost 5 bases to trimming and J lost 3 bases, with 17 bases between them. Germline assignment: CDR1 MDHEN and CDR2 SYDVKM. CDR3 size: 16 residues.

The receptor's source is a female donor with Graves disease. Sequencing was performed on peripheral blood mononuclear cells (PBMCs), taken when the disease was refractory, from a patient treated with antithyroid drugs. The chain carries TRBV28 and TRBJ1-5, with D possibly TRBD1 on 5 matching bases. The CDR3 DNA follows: TGTGCCAGCAGTACCCCACTGGGACGGAACAATCAGCCCCAGCATTTT. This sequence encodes CASSTPLGRNNQPQHF.